Below, 5 T cell receptor beta chains from the same sample are listed, as sequenced in a study of blood T cell repertoires in COVID-19. Sequencing used immunoSEQ multiplex PCR; TCRdb keeps in-frame clones, though not all of them. The repertoire holds about 120,000 clones, 70% to 85% seen once, with roughly 7.1% in the top ten. The material sequenced was peripheral blood. The receptors originated from a man aged 65-85 years with active or convalescent COVID-19.

This chain connects TRBV7-9 to TRBJ1-3, with D unresolved. The CDR3 extends over 19 amino acids. Between the trimmed V and J ends, which lost 1 base and 0 bases, there was a span of 19 bases. CDR1 SEHNR and CDR2 FQNEAQ come from the germline V gene (reference sequence). Here the CDR3 DNA reads TGTGCCAGCAGCTTAGGCCTATCGGGATTTCGTTACTCTGGAAACACCATATATTTT. Protein product: CASSLGLSGFRYSGNTIYF. The whole variable domain, filled in from reference TRBV7-9 and TRBJ1-3, reads DTGVSQNPRHKITKRGQNVTFRCDPISEHNRLYWYRQTLGQGPEFLTYFQNEAQLEKSRLLSDRFSAERPKGSFSTLEIQRTEQGDSAMYLCASSLGLSGFRYSGNTIYFGEGSWLTVV.

The gene calls are TRBV5-8 and TRBJ2-5; D is ambiguous. CDR1 is SGHTS, CDR2 YDEGEE, per germline. The CDR3 runs to 14 residues. V gave up 4 bases and J gave up 2 bases, with 12 bases separating them. The CDR3 DNA reads as TGTGCCAGCAGCCCTGGCGCTAGGCAAGAGACCCAGTACTTC. Its translation is CASSPGARQETQYF. Full variable domain (outside the CDR3, taken from reference TRBV5-8 and TRBJ2-5): EAGVTQSPTHLIKTRGQQATLRCSPISGHTSVYWYQQALGLGLQFLLWYDEGEERNRGNFPPRFSGRQFPNYSSELNVNALELEDSALYLCASSPGARQETQYFGPGTRLLVL.

The genes are TRBV19 and TRBJ2-5; 14 bases agree with TRBD2. V shed 5 bases, J shed 2 bases, and the junction held 7 bases outside the gene matches. The CDR3 is 17 residues long. The germline CDR1 and CDR2 sequences are LNHDA and SQIVND (reference sequence). As DNA, the CDR3 is TGTGCCAGTAGTTCAAACGGACTAGCGGGGGGACAAGAGACCCAGTACTTC. It translates to CASSSNGLAGGQETQYF.

The CDR3 DNA reads TGTGCCAGCAGCTTAGACAGCATGAACACTGAAGCTTTCTTT. Encoded protein: CASSLDSMNTEAFF. The chain employs TRBV7-3 and TRBJ1-1; perhaps TRBD1 as D (5 bases). V lost 2 bases and J 0 bases, leaving 7 bases between the germline ends. The CDR3 sequence is 14 residues long. The germline V gene encodes CDR1 SGHTA and CDR2 FQGTGA.

The V gene is TRBV6-5, the J gene TRBJ2-2, with a tentative D call TRBD1 (5 bases). The length of the CDR3 is 13 residues. From germline, CDR1 is MNHEY and CDR2 SVGAGI. The V end was cut by 5 bases, the J end by 2 bases, with 6 bases between. The CDR3 DNA is TGTGCCAGCAGTAGGGGTAACACCGGGGAGCTGTTTTTT. Translated: CASSRGNTGELFF.